This TCR beta chain came from a study of CD8+ T cells in alopecia areata. Points from the study as a whole: Many of the expanded lesional clones endured in scalp and blood while on tofacitinib.

The treatment is: oral pan-JAK inhibitor, 5-10 mg twice daily. Details on this clone: Its antigen remains unknown.

cDNA reverse transcribed from extracted RNA served as the sequencing template. The method was immunoSEQ multiplex PCR; TCRdb's version includes in-frame clones alone and lacks a portion of them. The table has about 150,000 clones, about three fifths seen once; the top ten hold roughly 0.91%. Germline-derived CDR1 and CDR2 are GTSNPN and SVGIG (reference sequence). The CDR3 has 13 amino acids. Trimming pared 4 bases from V and 1 base from J, leaving 10 bases between. The rearrangement uses TRBV30 and TRBJ1-1, with D possibly matching TRBD1 (6 bases). This receptor was taken from a human donor with alopecia areata. Here the sequenced sample was CD4+ T cells sorted from blood, taken at week 4, from a patient treated with tofacitinib. The CDR3 region is CAWNGQRNTEAFF. Here the CDR3 DNA reads TGTGCCTGGAATGGACAGCGGAACACTGAAGCTTTCTTT. The full variable domain, completed using reference TRBV30 and TRBJ1-1, is SQTIHQWPATLVQPVGSPLSLECTVEGTSNPNLYWYRQAAGRGLQLLFYSVGIGQISSEVPQNLSASRPQDRQFILSSKKLLLSDSGFYLCAWNGQRNTEAFFGQGTRLTVV.